These 22 T cell receptor beta chains were sequenced from one sample in a study of blood T cell repertoires in COVID-19. Produced via immunoSEQ multiplex PCR; TCRdb's table is partial and in-frame only. The profile shows over 55,000 clones, approximately 85% of them singletons. The source material was peripheral blood. Receptors were obtained from a man aged 50 to 59 with acute or convalescent COVID-19.

This clone turned up a few times. This chain links TRBV6-5 with TRBJ2-1, with 9 bases matching TRBD2. Germline loops: CDR1 MNHEY, CDR2 SVGAGI. This CDR3 has 13 amino acids. The junction had 5 bases not matched to a gene; V was cut back by 5 bases and J by 9 bases. CDR3 sequence: CASSRSGGLEQFF. As DNA, the CDR3 is TGTGCCAGCAGTCGTAGCGGGGGACTTGAGCAGTTCTTC.

The rearrangement joins TRBV10-3 to TRBJ2-7; a weak D match, TRBD1 (6 bases). CDR3 length: 14 residues. From germline, CDR1 is ENHRY and CDR2 SYGVKD. Trimming took off 4 bases at V and 0 bases at J, with 10 bases between the two ends. In DNA form, the CDR3 reads TGTGCCATCAGTGGTCGGGACATCTCCTACGAGCAGTACTTC. This gives the protein CAISGRDISYEQYF.

In its sample, this clone was seen a few times. The chain employs TRBV29-1 and TRBJ1-1; 9 bases are shared with TRBD1. Per germline, CDR1 SQVTM and CDR2 ANQGSEA. The junction had 14 bases not matched to a gene; V was cut back by 0 bases and J by 0 bases. This CDR3 is 19 amino acids long. CDR3 in amino acids: CSVEEGTGTGPYMNTEAFF. Here the CDR3 DNA reads TGCAGCGTTGAAGAGGGGACAGGGACAGGGCCTTACATGAACACTGAAGCTTTCTTT.

This clone was seen a few times. The gene calls are TRBV19 and TRBJ2-2; 7 bases are a match to TRBD1. The V gene's germline CDR1 is LNHDA and CDR2 SQIVND (reference sequence). This CDR3 region has 13 residues. J lost 7 bases, V lost 5 bases, and 4 bases had no gene match. CDR3 residues: CASSFQGDGELFF. Here the CDR3 DNA reads TGTGCCAGTAGTTTCCAGGGGGACGGGGAGCTGTTTTTT. Looking up the rest from reference TRBV19 and TRBJ2-2 gives the full variable domain: DGGITQSPKYLFRKEGQNVTLSCEQNLNHDAMYWYRQDPGQGLRLIYYSQIVNDFQKGDIAEGYSVSREKKESFPLTVTSAQKNPTAFYLCASSFQGDGELFFGEGSRLTVL.

V and J are TRBV7-8 and TRBJ2-7, with D tentatively TRBD1 (6 bases). The CDR3 is 13 residues long. The germline V gene encodes CDR1 SGHVS and CDR2 FQNEAQ. V was pared by 3 bases and J by 5 bases, with 11 bases between. The CDR3 here is CASSFQGPDEQYF. The CDR3 coding sequence is TGTGCCAGCAGCTTTCAGGGGCCAGACGAGCAGTACTTC.

V is TRBV18 and J is TRBJ1-2, with unresolved D. This CDR3 is 13 amino acids long. The V and J ends lost 1 base and 4 bases respectively, with 7 bases between them. The germline CDR1 and CDR2 sequences are KGHSH and LQKENI. The CDR3 region has the DNA TGTGCCAGCTCACCACAGCCCCCCTATGGCTACACCTTC. Translation gives CASSPQPPYGYTF.

The V call is TRBV25-1, the J call TRBJ1-2; 7 bases are a match to TRBD1. CDR1 and CDR2 from the germline V gene are MGHDK and SYGVNS. Unmatched junction bases numbered 10, after V lost 0 bases and J lost 6 bases. The length of the CDR3 is 16 residues. The CDR3 loop is CASSEYGEGGGDGYTF. In DNA, the CDR3 is TGTGCCAGCAGTGAATACGGCGAAGGGGGCGGAGATGGCTACACCTTC.

The rearrangement joins TRBV5-8 to TRBJ2-1; TRBD2 is a possible D gene (6 bases). V lost 4 bases to trimming and J lost 2 bases, with 19 bases between them. The CDR3 has 17 amino acids. Germline CDR1 SGHTS, CDR2 YDEGEE. This CDR3 is CASSRRRAGLTYNEQFF. CDR3 DNA: TGTGCCAGCAGCCGTCGGAGGGCTGGTTTAACCTACAATGAGCAGTTCTTC.

The sample holds one count of this clone. The genes are TRBV19 and TRBJ1-1, with D uncertain. The CDR3 runs 14 residues. The germline gives CDR1 LNHDA, CDR2 SQIVND (reference sequence). Trimming shortened V by 8 bases and J by 10 bases, and 23 bases separated the two germline ends. The CDR3 reads CASYESFGGRVAFF. The CDR3 bases are TGTGCCAGTTATGAGTCGTTCGGCGGCCGGGTAGCTTTCTTT.

The chain combines TRBV3-1 (or the pseudogene TRBV3-2) with TRBJ1-1; D not certain. The CDR3 consists of 15 residues. V lost 0 bases to trimming and J lost 4 bases, with 12 bases between them. Germline CDR1 is LGHDT and CDR2 is YNNKEL (reference sequence). CDR3 DNA: TGTGCCAGCAGCCAAGATAAGAGGGATTTCACTGAAGCTTTCTTT. This translates into CASSQDKRDFTEAFF.

This chain uses TRBV19 with TRBJ1-5; no clear D. The CDR3 sequence is 17 residues long. Germline-derived CDR1 and CDR2 are LNHDA and SQIVND (reference sequence). The V end lost 0 bases, the J end lost 0 bases, and 12 bases lay between the germline ends. CDR3 sequence (DNA): TGTGCCAGTAGTATAGATCTTACGGGGTCTAGCAATCAGCCCCAGCATTTT. This codes for CASSIDLTGSSNQPQHF. The whole variable domain, remainder taken from reference TRBV19 and TRBJ1-5, is DGGITQSPKYLFRKEGQNVTLSCEQNLNHDAMYWYRQDPGQGLRLIYYSQIVNDFQKGDIAEGYSVSREKKESFPLTVTSAQKNPTAFYLCASSIDLTGSSNQPQHFGDGTRLSIL.

The count of this clone is one. This chain connects TRBV11-2 to TRBJ2-3; 10 nucleotides match TRBD1. The germline CDR1 and CDR2 sequences are SGHAT and FQNNGV. J gave up 7 bases and V 5 bases, and 9 bases lay outside the gene matches. The CDR3 is made up of 15 amino acids. The CDR3 DNA follows: TGTGCCAGCAGCCGCATGACAGGGGGCAGAAATACGCAGTATTTT. It encodes CASSRMTGGRNTQYF.

The V and J genes are TRBV19 and TRBJ2-1; D unresolved. Trimming left V 10 bases short and J 2 bases short, with 9 bases between. This CDR3 spans 12 amino acids. CDR1 and CDR2 from the germline V gene are LNHDA and SQIVND (reference sequence). CDR3 sequence: CAIGQPYNEQFF. For the CDR3, the DNA is TGTGCCATCGGTCAACCCTACAATGAGCAGTTCTTC.

The V call is TRBV7-2, the J call TRBJ1-3, with a weak D call TRBD1 (5 bases). This CDR3 is 18 amino acids long. The germline V gene encodes CDR1 SGHTA and CDR2 FQGNSA. The V and J ends lost 5 bases and 4 bases respectively, with 24 bases between them. CDR3 coding DNA: TGTGCCAGCAGCCCGAGGCCAGGGCGGTATCTGGGCGGAAACACCATATATTTT. As protein: CASSPRPGRYLGGNTIYF.

This chain connects TRBV19 to TRBJ2-3, with D possibly matching TRBD2 (6 bases). From germline, CDR1 is LNHDA and CDR2 SQIVND (reference sequence). The CDR3 contains 15 residues. Trimming removed 6 bases at V and 4 bases at J, with 17 bases between. This CDR3 is CASRTRGGRADTQYF. CDR3 DNA sequence: TGTGCCAGTAGAACCCGTGGGGGGAGAGCAGATACGCAGTATTTT.

The CDR3 here is CSARQGSNYGYTF. The DNA of the CDR3 is TGCAGCGCTAGACAGGGTAGTAACTATGGCTACACCTTC. This chain connects TRBV29-1 to TRBJ1-2, with 7 bases lining up with TRBD1. This CDR3 contains 13 residues. V trimming: 7 bases; J trimming: 1 base; junction bases outside the gene matches: 6. Germline loops: CDR1 SQVTM, CDR2 ANQGSEA.

The chain uses TRBV19 and TRBJ1-1; 10 bases are a match to TRBD1. Trimming took 8 bases from V and 7 from J; bases not matched to a gene: 10. The CDR3 contains 14 residues. Germline V gives CDR1 LNHDA, CDR2 SQIVND (reference sequence). DNA for the CDR3: TGTGCCAGTGGGACAGGGGATGAACAGGTTGAAGCTTTCTTT. Translating gives CASGTGDEQVEAFF. Complete variable domain (other parts from reference TRBV19 and TRBJ1-1): DGGITQSPKYLFRKEGQNVTLSCEQNLNHDAMYWYRQDPGQGLRLIYYSQIVNDFQKGDIAEGYSVSREKKESFPLTVTSAQKNPTAFYLCASGTGDEQVEAFFGQGTRLTVV.

As to this clone: At the DNA level, this CDR3 is encoded by other sequences in the same sample as well. The J gene is TRBJ2-5, the V gene TRBV4-2; D is perhaps TRBD1 (5 bases). V lost 0 bases and J 5 bases, leaving 13 bases between the germline ends. The germline V gene has CDR1 LGHNA and CDR2 YNFKEQ. The CDR3 has 15 amino acids. In DNA, the CDR3 is TGTGCCAGCAGCCAAGACGGGCAGGGAACCGAGACCCAGTACTTC. It codes for CASSQDGQGTETQYF.

The rearrangement joins TRBV3-1 (or the pseudogene TRBV3-2) to TRBJ1-6, with 7 bases matching TRBD1. V lost 4 bases to trimming and J lost 4 bases; unmatched junction nucleotides: 4. The CDR3 length is 15 residues. From germline, CDR1 is LGHDT and CDR2 YNNKEL (reference sequence). DNA of the CDR3: TGTGCCAGCAGCCCCGGGACAGCGTATAATTCACCCCTCCACTTT. Translating it yields CASSPGTAYNSPLHF.

The genes are TRBV30 and TRBJ2-7; 7 bases line up with TRBD1. The CDR3 contains 15 residues. V shed 1 base, J shed 2 bases, and the junction held 8 bases outside the gene matches. Germline-derived CDR1 and CDR2 are GTSNPN and SVGIG (reference sequence). CDR3 loop: CAWSGPTGTAYEQYV. The CDR3 region has the DNA TGTGCCTGGAGTGGACCGACAGGGACGGCCTACGAGCAGTACGTC.

This clone has a handful of counts. This CDR3 reads CAWSRQVNEKLFF. DNA for the CDR3: TGTGCCTGGAGCCGACAGGTTAATGAAAAACTGTTTTTT. The rearrangement joins TRBV30 to TRBJ1-4; tentative D call: TRBD1 (6 bases). From germline, CDR1 is GTSNPN and CDR2 SVGIG (reference sequence). V was shortened by 3 bases and J by 4 bases, with 9 bases between the two germline ends. This CDR3 region has 13 residues.

The chain couples TRBV18 to TRBJ2-1, with 10 positions matching TRBD2. This CDR3 has 15 residues. In germline, CDR1 is KGHSH, CDR2 LQKENI. The V segment lost 0 bases and the J segment 6 bases; nucleotides outside the gene matches: 2. CDR3 sequence: CASSPPGLATNEQFF. The CDR3 DNA sequence: TGTGCCAGCTCACCACCGGGACTAGCGACCAATGAGCAGTTCTTC.